This record covers a single T cell receptor beta chain. These data are taken from a study of cytomegalovirus exposure and HLA in healthy donors. A multiplex PCR was run with 60 Vbeta primers and 13 Jbeta primers. Profiling relied on immunoSEQ multiplex PCR, and the TCRdb table lists in-frame clones only, not all of them. This sample has some 130,000 clones; approximately 80% occur once, and the top ten carry about 1.5%. The sequencing sample was made of PBMCs. The sequence came from a female donor in good health and CMV-seronegative.

CDR3 nucleotides: TGCGCCAGCAGCCCCCGACTAGCGGGGCCCACAGATACGCAGTATTTT. Translated: CASSPRLAGPTDTQYF. The rearrangement joins TRBV4-3 to TRBJ2-3; 11 bases are a match to TRBD2. Looked up from germline, CDR1 is LGHNA and CDR2 is YSLEER. This CDR3 comprises 16 residues. The V and J ends lost 4 bases and 2 bases, in that order; junction bases with no gene match: 5.